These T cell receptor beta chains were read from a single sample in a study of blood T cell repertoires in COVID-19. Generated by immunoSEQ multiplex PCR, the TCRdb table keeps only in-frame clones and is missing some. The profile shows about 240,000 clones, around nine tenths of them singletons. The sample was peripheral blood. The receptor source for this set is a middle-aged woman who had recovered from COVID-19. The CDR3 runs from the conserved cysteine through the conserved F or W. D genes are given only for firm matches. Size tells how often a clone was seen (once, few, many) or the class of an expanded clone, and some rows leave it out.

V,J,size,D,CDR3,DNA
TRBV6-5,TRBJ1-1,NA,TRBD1,CASSRGGGPTFF,TGTGCCAGCAGCAGAGGAGGGGGCCCAACTTTCTTT
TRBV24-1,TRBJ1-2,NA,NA,CATSDQTNGYTF,TGTGCCACCAGTGACCAAACAAATGGCTACACCTTC
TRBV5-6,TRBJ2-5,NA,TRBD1,CASSRTGQETQYF,TGTGCCAGCAGCCGGACAGGGCAAGAGACCCAGTACTTC
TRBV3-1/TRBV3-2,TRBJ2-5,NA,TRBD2,CASSHPTSGVQETQYF,TGTGCCAGCAGCCACCCCACTAGCGGGGTCCAAGAGACCCAGTACTTC
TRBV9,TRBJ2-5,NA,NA,CASSTDPRAGETQYF,TGTGCCAGCAGTACCGACCCCCGGGCAGGGGAGACCCAGTACTTC
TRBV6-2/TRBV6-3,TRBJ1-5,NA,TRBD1,CASNPFRDRSPRQPQHF,TGTGCCAGCAACCCCTTCCGGGACAGGAGTCCCCGTCAGCCCCAGCATTTT
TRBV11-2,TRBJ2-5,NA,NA,CASTLGGRGQYF,TGTGCCAGCACCCTCGGGGGGAGGGGGCAGTACTTC
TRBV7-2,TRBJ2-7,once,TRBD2,CASSPTIWGGSPYEQYF,TGTGCCAGCAGCCCAACCATCTGGGGCGGGAGCCCCTACGAGCAGTACTTC
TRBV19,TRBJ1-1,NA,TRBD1,CASSPGQGYTEAFF,TGTGCCAGTAGTCCGGGACAGGGATACACTGAAGCTTTCTTT
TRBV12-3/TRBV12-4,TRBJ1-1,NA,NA,CASSFRGGTEAFF,TGTGCCAGCAGTTTCCGGGGGGGCACTGAAGCTTTCTTT
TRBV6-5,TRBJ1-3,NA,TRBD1,CASRGQGAAGNTIYF,TGTGCCAGCAGGGGACAGGGGGCAGCGGGAAACACCATATATTTT
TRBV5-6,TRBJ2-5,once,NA,CASSLGPGAQYF,TGTGCCAGCAGCTTGGGCCCGGGGGCCCAGTACTTC
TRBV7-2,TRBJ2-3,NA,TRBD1,CASSYDRARKDTQYF,TGTGCCAGCAGCTACGACAGGGCCCGGAAGGATACGCAGTATTTT
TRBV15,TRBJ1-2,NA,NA,CATSARRGAVGYTF,TGTGCCACCAGCGCCCGGCGGGGTGCGGTCGGCTACACCTTC
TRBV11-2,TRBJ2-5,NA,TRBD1,CASSSRGGTLETQYF,TGTGCCAGCAGCTCCCGAGGGGGCACCCTGGAGACCCAGTACTTC
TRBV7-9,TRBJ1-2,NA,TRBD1,CASSPAGYRGYGYTF,TGTGCCAGCAGCCCGGCGGGCTACAGGGGCTATGGCTACACCTTC
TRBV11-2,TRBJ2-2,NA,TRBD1,CASSLGRQGAGTGELFF,TGTGCCAGCAGCTTAGGGCGACAGGGGGCTGGCACCGGGGAGCTGTTTTTT
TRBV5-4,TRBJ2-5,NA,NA,CASSPGSQETQYF,TGTGCCAGCAGCCCGGGAAGCCAAGAGACCCAGTACTTC
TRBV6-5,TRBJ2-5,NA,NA,CASSRPTKETQYF,TGTGCCAGCAGTCGGCCCACTAAAGAGACCCAGTACTTC